This T cell receptor (beta chain) came from a study of human T cells and chemical hapten exposure. Turning to the study itself: There were weekly diphenylcyclopropenone doses to the scalp for patients throughout the roughly 25-week study.

One entry per CDR3 protein results from TCRdb running MiXCR on the RACE reads. The sample lists some 400,000 distinct CDR3 sequences, roughly 5% occurring once. Deletions cut 5 bases from V and 2 bases from J, with 15 bases between. This CDR3 region has 15 residues. Germline V CDR1 and CDR2: MNHEY, SMNVEV (reference sequence). About this clonotype itself: What it binds is not known.

Time point reported: patch test 1, 2 weeks after DPC sensitization. Treatment in this sample: therapeutic diphenylcyclopropenone sensitization with weekly scalp DPC. General observations from the study: It was expanded TCRs that formed significantly more large CDR3 similarity clusters than controls did.

This specimen was whole blood, taken in connection with sensitization to the hapten diphenylcyclopropenone (DPC). The origin of this receptor is a woman between 45 and 65 years old with alopecia areata. Some clones in this sample may be carry-over from other donors' samples. This sequence joins TRBV27 and TRBJ1-1, with D maybe TRBD1 (5 bases). The CDR3: CASSPNPQGNTEAFF. As DNA, the CDR3 is TGTGCCAGCAGTCCCAACCCCCAGGGAAACACTGAAGCTTTCTTT.